This record looks at one TCR beta chain sequence and its context. Its specificity is not known. The CDR3 consists of 15 residues. Germline V CDR1 and CDR2: SGHAT, FQNNGV. Trimming took 5 bases from V and 0 from J, leaving 11 bases between them. These data originate in a study of CD8 T cells in ankylosing spondylitis. Study outcomes and limitations: A TCR beta motif of eight highly homologous variants appeared characteristic of ankylosing spondylitis blood.

TCRdb re-called the 5' RACE reads with MiXCR, one entry per CDR3 protein. The sample carries over 400,000 distinct CDR3 sequences, roughly a quarter recorded once. This TCR was sampled from a male donor with ankylosing spondylitis. The gene calls are TRBV11-2 and TRBJ1-3; no firm D call. Input material: blood, either unsorted or a sorted T cell fraction (not recorded which). In nucleotides, the CDR3 is TGTGCCAGCAGCATCTTGTCCCTCTCTGGAAACACCATATATTTT. This gives the protein CASSILSLSGNTIYF.